This T cell receptor (beta chain) came from a study of CD8 T cells in Susac syndrome. Study-level points and caveats: TEMRA cells and active patients showed peak Susac CD8+ clonal expansion.

This clonotype was picked up one time. Its antigen remains unidentified. V lost 10 bases, J lost 2 bases, and 25 bases lay in between. CDR1 and CDR2 from the germline V gene are MNHNS and SASEGT. The length of the CDR3 is 17 residues. After extraction with the RNeasy kit, roughly 0.5 to 1 ug of the RNA was reverse transcribed using random hexamers. A multiplex approach, immunoSEQ multiplex PCR, amplified TCR beta CDR3 across 54 Vbeta and 13 Jbeta. Via MiXCR, TCRdb re-called the immunoSEQ multiplex PCR reads, giving one row per CDR3 protein. Found here are tens of thousands of distinct CDR3 sequences, roughly 96% of them singletons; the top ten hold approximately 0.39%.

The specimen sequenced was CD8+ T cells from PBMCs. This chain connects TRBV6-1 to TRBJ2-3, with D possibly matching TRBD1 (6 bases). The receptor comes from a human donor with Susac syndrome. Here the CDR3 DNA reads TGTGCCACCACCCCTCGGACAGCCGCCGAATACACAGATACGCAGTATTTT. Its protein product is CATTPRTAAEYTDTQYF.